A selection of T cell receptor beta chains follows, all from one sample in a study of blood T cell dynamics during melanoma immunotherapy. The method was immunoSEQ multiplex PCR; TCRdb's version includes in-frame clones alone and lacks a portion of them. The repertoire holds around 16,000 clones, with about 94% as singletons. The specimen comprised effector memory CD8+ T cells from blood, sampled from a patient treated with checkpoint blockade. These receptors all stem from a human donor with melanoma. Each CDR3 is given with its conserved first and last residue. A D gene is named only where the DNA matches it firmly. Not every row has a clone size; where given, it reads once, few, many or a size class.

V gene	D gene	J gene	CDR3 length	clone size	CDR3 DNA	CDR3 protein
TRBV5-6	NA	TRBJ2-3	12	once	TGTGCCAGCAGCCCGGGTGGGGATACGCAGTATTTT	CASSPGGDTQYF
TRBV28	NA	TRBJ2-7	12	once	TGTGCCAGCAGTTTAAGGAAAAACGAGCAGTACTTC	CASSLRKNEQYF
TRBV27	NA	TRBJ2-7	15	NA	TGTGCCAGCAGCCCCGGGGCCCAGTATAACTACGAGCAGTACTTC	CASSPGAQYNYEQYF
TRBV4-1	TRBD1	TRBJ1-5	17	once	TGCGCCAGCAGCCAAGATGCCTTCGGACAGGGGTATCAGCCCCAGCATTTT	CASSQDAFGQGYQPQHF
TRBV7-9	TRBD1	TRBJ1-2	16	NA	TGTGCCAGCAGCCCCCATCTGTCAGGGGGGGCCTATGGCTACACCTTC	CASSPHLSGGAYGYTF
TRBV5-6	NA	TRBJ2-3	17	NA	TGTGCCAGCAGCTTGGACGCAGGGGTTATACACACAGATACGCAGTATTTT	CASSLDAGVIHTDTQYF
TRBV27	NA	TRBJ2-5	13	NA	TGTGCCAGCAGTACGCCCTCGGAAGAGACCCAGTACTTC	CASSTPSEETQYF
TRBV2	TRBD2	TRBJ2-3	16	NA	TGTGCCAGCGGCTCCTCCCTGGCGGGAGGCACAGATACGCAGTATTTT	CASGSSLAGGTDTQYF
TRBV13	TRBD1	TRBJ2-3	17	NA	TGTGCCAGCAGCTCGCACCTCGGACAGGGAAGCACAGATACGCAGTATTTT	CASSSHLGQGSTDTQYF
TRBV9	NA	TRBJ2-6	15	NA	TGTGCCAGCAGCGTGGGCCGCTCTGGGGCCAACGTCCTGACTTTC	CASSVGRSGANVLTF
TRBV11-3	NA	TRBJ1-1	16	NA	TGTGCCAGCAGCTTAGAGTACGGGACGCTGAACACTGAAGCTTTCTTT	CASSLEYGTLNTEAFF
TRBV28	TRBD1	TRBJ2-7	14	NA	TGTGCCAGCAGTTTAGCAGGGGGCATCTACGAGCAGTACTTC	CASSLAGGIYEQYF
TRBV5-4	NA	TRBJ2-2	16	NA	TGTGCCAGCAGCTTGCCCTTTGGGTTGGGAACCGGGGAGCTGTTTTTT	CASSLPFGLGTGELFF
TRBV27	NA	TRBJ1-5	13	NA	TGTGCCAGCAGTAGAGCGAGCAATCAGCCCCAGCATTTT	CASSRASNQPQHF
TRBV9	NA	TRBJ2-4	13	NA	TGTGCCAGCAGCGTAGGGTTCGGGGGCATTCAGTACTTC	CASSVGFGGIQYF
TRBV7-2	NA	TRBJ2-7	13	NA	TGTGCCAGCGGCAGCGTGGGGGTCCACGAGCAGTACTTC	CASGSVGVHEQYF
TRBV7-9	NA	TRBJ1-5	12	NA	TGTGCCAGCAGCTTAGGTGCCCAGCCCCAGCATTTT	CASSLGAQPQHF
TRBV27	TRBD1	TRBJ2-3	15	NA	TGTGCCAGCACCGGACAGGGGACTAGCACAGATACGCAGTATTTT	CASTGQGTSTDTQYF
TRBV15	NA	TRBJ2-5	15	once	TGTGCCACCAGCACGATAGGACAGCCAAGGGAGACCCAGTACTTC	CATSTIGQPRETQYF
TRBV5-4	NA	TRBJ2-7	13	NA	TGTGCCAGCAGCCTGAGCAAGACCTACGAGCAGTACTTC	CASSLSKTYEQYF
TRBV15	NA	TRBJ1-5	16	NA	TGTGCCACCAGCAGAGGGGTGACGGATAGCAATCAGCCCCAGCATTTT	CATSRGVTDSNQPQHF
TRBV5-1	TRBD2	TRBJ2-2	19	NA	TGCGCCAGCAGGCCCGCCGGGACTAGCGGGGCCCCGGGCACCGGGGAGCTGTTTTTT	CASRPAGTSGAPGTGELFF
TRBV7-6	NA	TRBJ2-7	14	NA	TGTGCCAGCAGCTTAGCAGGGGAGCTCTCCGAGCAGTACTTC	CASSLAGELSEQYF
TRBV9	NA	TRBJ2-3	14	few	TGTGCCAGCAGCGTAGGCGGTTCCACAGATACGCAGTATTTT	CASSVGGSTDTQYF
TRBV21-1	NA	TRBJ2-7	16	NA	TGTGCCAGCAAGACAAAGTGGAACAGGCCATCCTACGAGCAGTACTTC	CASKTKWNRPSYEQYF
TRBV19	NA	TRBJ2-1	12	NA	TGTGCCAGTAGTATAGCGGGGTATGAGCAGTTCTTC	CASSIAGYEQFF
TRBV21-1	NA	TRBJ2-1	14	NA	TGTGCCAGCAGCGCTTCGGACCGAGTCAATGAGCAGTTCTTC	CASSASDRVNEQFF
TRBV6-5	NA	TRBJ1-2	12	NA	TGTGCCAGCAGTTACTCGAAGGGGGGCTACACCTTC	CASSYSKGGYTF
TRBV11-1	TRBD2	TRBJ2-2	16	NA	TGTGCCAGCAGCTTTAGTCGACTAGCGGGCACCGGGGAGCTGTTTTTT	CASSFSRLAGTGELFF
TRBV19	TRBD2	TRBJ2-1	17	once	TGTGCCAGTAGTCCCGGACTAGCGGGAGGGATATACAATGAGCAGTTCTTC	CASSPGLAGGIYNEQFF
TRBV7-8	NA	TRBJ2-7	15	NA	TGTGCCAGCAGCTTAGACGTGGCTATGAGCTACGAGCAGTACTTC	CASSLDVAMSYEQYF
TRBV6-6	NA	TRBJ2-7	13	once	TGTGCCAGCAGGGGCGGACTGAGCTACGAGCAGTACTTC	CASRGGLSYEQYF
TRBV27	NA	TRBJ2-7	14	NA	TGTGCCAGCAGTTTATCGGGGAACTTATACGAGCAGTACTTC	CASSLSGNLYEQYF
TRBV5-1	NA	TRBJ2-7	14	NA	TGCGCCAGCAGCTTGGTTGCGGACAACTACGAGCAGTACTTC	CASSLVADNYEQYF
TRBV18	NA	TRBJ2-2	14	once	TGTGCCAGCTCCCCGACAGGCAAGTTCGGGGAGCTGTTTTTT	CASSPTGKFGELFF
TRBV5-4	NA	TRBJ1-1	13	NA	TGTGCCAGCAGCCCGGGGGAGTCTTCTGAAGCTTTCTTT	CASSPGESSEAFF
TRBV27	NA	TRBJ2-1	15	NA	TGTGCCAGCATTGGGGGACTTAGCTCCTACAATGAGCAGTTCTTC	CASIGGLSSYNEQFF
TRBV28	TRBD1	TRBJ2-7	13	NA	TGTGCCAGCAGTATCACAGGGGTCTACGAGCAGTACTTC	CASSITGVYEQYF
TRBV27	NA	TRBJ2-5	13	NA	TGTGCCAGCAGTCCCCAGATATTAGAGACCCAGTACTTC	CASSPQILETQYF
TRBV7-6	NA	TRBJ1-1	13	NA	TGTGCCAGCAGCTTGAGGAGGACAGAGCAAGCTTTCTTT	CASSLRRTEQAFF
TRBV6-5	NA	TRBJ1-5	13	NA	TGTGCCAGCAGAGGGGGGATAGGTCAGCCCCAGCATTTT	CASRGGIGQPQHF
TRBV15	TRBD1	TRBJ2-3	18	once	TGTGCCACCAGCCAACTGAGGGGGCAGGGACAGGGTGCAGATACGCAGTATTTT	CATSQLRGQGQGADTQYF
TRBV4-1	TRBD1	TRBJ2-7	14	NA	TGCGCCAGCAGCTACCGACAGGGGGCCGACGAGCAGTACTTC	CASSYRQGADEQYF
TRBV4-1	NA	TRBJ2-1	11	NA	TGCGCCAGCAGCCAGTTAAATGAGCAGTTCTTC	CASSQLNEQFF
TRBV7-9	NA	TRBJ2-7	15	NA	TGTGCCAGCACCCACGACTACAGGGAAGTTAATGAGCAGTACTTC	CASTHDYREVNEQYF
TRBV7-2	TRBD1	TRBJ2-2	20	NA	TGTGCCAGCAGCTTAGCGCTTTTCGACAGGGGGAGGAAGTTGACCGGGGAGCTGTTTTTT	CASSLALFDRGRKLTGELFF
TRBV27	TRBD2	TRBJ2-1	14	NA	TGTGCCAGTTGCTTAGCGGGAGGGTACAATGAGCAGTTCTTC	CASCLAGGYNEQFF
TRBV11-3	TRBD2	TRBJ2-1	16	NA	TGTGCCAGCAGCTCCCCGGGTAGCGGGAGCTACAATGAGCAGTTCTTC	CASSSPGSGSYNEQFF
TRBV28	NA	TRBJ2-7	13	NA	TGTGCCAGCAGTCTTAACCCCAGCTACGAGCAGTACTTC	CASSLNPSYEQYF
TRBV13	NA	TRBJ1-4	15	NA	TGTGCCAGCAGCTTAGGTCCAGGGAGCAATGAAAAACTGTTTTTT	CASSLGPGSNEKLFF
TRBV28	NA	TRBJ1-1	15	once	TGTGCCAGCAGTTTATTTGCCAGGATGAACACTGAAGCTTTCTTT	CASSLFARMNTEAFF
TRBV7-9	NA	TRBJ2-7	14	NA	TGTGCCAGCAGCTTAGGGGCAGGGAGGAACGAGCAGTACTTC	CASSLGAGRNEQYF
TRBV2	TRBD1	TRBJ1-2	13	NA	TGTGCCACGCGGGACAGGGGTGGTTATGGCTACACCTTC	CATRDRGGYGYTF
TRBV2	NA	TRBJ2-3	14	NA	TGTGCCAACCAAAAGGGCTACCGCACAGATACGCAGTATTTT	CANQKGYRTDTQYF
TRBV7-9	TRBD1	TRBJ2-7	14	once	TGTGCCAGCAGCCTTCCGGGACAGGGCTACGAGCAGTACTTC	CASSLPGQGYEQYF
TRBV16	TRBD1	TRBJ1-4	17	NA	TGTGCCAGCAGCCAATTTCCGACAGGGGGCTTCGAGGAAAAACTGTTTTTT	CASSQFPTGGFEEKLFF
TRBV19	NA	TRBJ2-7	14	NA	TGTGCCAGTAGTATGAAGGGGCCCTTCTACGAGCAGTACTTC	CASSMKGPFYEQYF
TRBV28	TRBD2	TRBJ2-1	15	NA	TGTGCCAGCAGACATGGGACTAGCGGGAGTAATGAGCAGTTCTTC	CASRHGTSGSNEQFF